What follows are 29 T cell receptor beta chains derived from one specimen sequenced in a study of T cell responses to AZD1222 COVID-19 vaccine. Measured with immunoSEQ multiplex PCR; TCRdb has only the in-frame clones, and not every one. Among some 170,000 clones listed, approximately 90% were seen once. The sequencing here drew on peripheral blood, taken 28 days after the second dose of the MenACWY control vaccine. The receptors here all came from an adult who received the MenACWY meningococcal vaccine as a control.

This chain connects TRBV19 to TRBJ2-3; D not resolved. The germline V gene has CDR1 LNHDA and CDR2 SQIVND (reference sequence). V was clipped by 3 bases and J by 6 bases, with 4 bases between them. The CDR3 is 11 amino acids. CDR3 sequence: CASSIADTQYF. The DNA of the CDR3 is TGTGCCAGTAGTATCGCCGATACGCAGTATTTT.

The V gene is TRBV20-1, the J gene TRBJ2-7, with D unclear. CDR3 length equals 11 residues. Germline V gene data show CDR1 as DFQATT and CDR2 as SNEGSKA (reference sequence). V was trimmed by 3 bases and J by 6 bases, leaving 9 bases between them. CDR3 in amino acids: CSASPGLEQYF. DNA for the CDR3: TGCAGTGCTAGCCCCGGGCTCGAGCAGTACTTC.

V and J are TRBV3-1 (or the pseudogene TRBV3-2) and TRBJ2-7; D perhaps matches TRBD2 (6 bases). The V end lost 4 bases, the J end lost 5 bases, and 12 bases lay between the germline ends. CDR3 length: 13 residues. Germline loops: CDR1 LGHDT, CDR2 YNNKEL (reference sequence). The CDR3 nucleotides are TGTGCCAGCAGCCTCATCGGGAGTAACGAGCAGTACTTC. Translating it yields CASSLIGSNEQYF.

The chain links TRBV9 to TRBJ1-2; D remains unclear. The CDR3 sequence is 13 residues long. The V gene's germline CDR1 is SGDLS and CDR2 YYNGEE. Trimming cost V 0 bases and J 4 bases, with 7 bases left between them. The CDR3: CASSVESGYGYTF. CDR3 coding DNA: TGTGCCAGCAGCGTAGAATCCGGCTATGGCTACACCTTC.

This clone was recorded only once. This chain connects TRBV7-9 to TRBJ2-1; 15 bases line up with TRBD2. Germline-derived CDR1 and CDR2 are SEHNR and FQNEAQ (reference sequence). Trimming at V came to 4 bases and at J to 3 bases, leaving 10 bases not matched to a gene. This CDR3 spans 19 amino acids. CDR3 coding DNA: TGTGCCAGCAGCTCCGGACTAGCGGGAGGGCCCGGGCGCTACAATGAGCAGTTCTTC. Translation gives CASSSGLAGGPGRYNEQFF.

The gene calls are TRBV5-6 and TRBJ1-1; the D is unclear. Germline CDR1 reads SGHDT; CDR2 reads YYEEEE. Deletions cut 6 bases from V and 5 bases from J, with 14 bases between. This CDR3 region has 13 residues. This CDR3 reads CASIREGRTEAFF. The CDR3 DNA is TGTGCCAGCATAAGGGAGGGCCGGACTGAAGCTTTCTTT.

The J gene is TRBJ2-2, the V gene TRBV5-1; 7 bases align to TRBD2. This CDR3 is 15 amino acids long. With V trimmed by 0 bases and J by 6 bases, 5 bases remained unmatched. In germline, CDR1 is SGHRS, CDR2 YFSETQ. CDR3 sequence reads: CASSLVKGRAGELFF. Written as DNA, the CDR3 is TGCGCCAGCAGCTTGGTAAAGGGGAGGGCCGGGGAGCTGTTTTTT.

In the case of this clone: The junction departs from the called germline gene at one end, perhaps through a read error. In nucleotides, the CDR3 is TGTGCCACCGGTGACCCGACAGGGGAGGATGGCTACACCTTC. Translation: CATGDPTGEDGYTF. The rearrangement uses TRBV24-1 and TRBJ1-2; 8 bases map to TRBD1. This CDR3 has 14 amino acids. Germline assignment: CDR1 KGHDR and CDR2 SFDVKD.

This chain connects TRBV19 to TRBJ2-1; 8 bases fit TRBD2. This CDR3 spans 16 amino acids. V was clipped by 7 bases and J by 0 bases; unmatched bases: 8. Looked up from germline, CDR1 is LNHDA and CDR2 is SQIVND (reference sequence). CDR3 DNA: TGTGCCAGTAATGGAGCGGGAGCCCTCTCCTACAATGAGCAGTTCTTC. The encoded protein is CASNGAGALSYNEQFF.

This chain uses TRBV29-1 with TRBJ1-3; D gene ambiguous. Trimming pared 7 bases from V and 2 bases from J, leaving 15 bases between. The CDR3 has 14 residues. Germline CDR1 and CDR2: SQVTM and ANQGSEA. The CDR3 region is CSAELPGTGNTIYF. The CDR3 DNA follows: TGCAGCGCAGAGCTTCCGGGGACTGGAAACACCATATATTTT. Based on the CDR3 plus reference TRBV29-1 and TRBJ1-3, the full variable domain is SAVISQKPSRDICQRGTSLTIQCQVDSQVTMMFWYRQQPGQSLTLIATANQGSEATYESGFVIDKFPISRPNLTFSTLTVSNMSPEDSSIYLCSAELPGTGNTIYFGEGSWLTVV.

V and J are TRBV7-2 and TRBJ1-2; D uncertain. The CDR3 covers 16 residues. Germline lookup yields CDR1 SGHTA and CDR2 FQGNSA. The V and J ends lost 5 bases and 4 bases respectively, with 20 bases between them. The CDR3: CASSTRTPQPFYGYTF. For the CDR3, the DNA is TGTGCCAGCAGCACCCGAACACCCCAACCTTTCTATGGCTACACCTTC. Full variable domain (missing parts from reference TRBV7-2 and TRBJ1-2): GAGVSQSPSNKVTEKGKDVELRCDPISGHTALYWYRQSLGQGLEFLIYFQGNSAPDKSGLPSDRFSAERTGGSVSTLTIQRTQQEDSAVYLCASSTRTPQPFYGYTFGSGTRLTVV.

The genes are TRBV28 and TRBJ2-7; D remains unclear. The V end was cut by 4 bases, the J end by 1 base, with 5 bases between. Germline values: CDR1 MDHEN, CDR2 SYDVKM. The CDR3 totals 12 residues. The CDR3: CASSSTSYEQYF. In DNA form, the CDR3 reads TGTGCCAGCAGTTCAACGTCCTACGAGCAGTACTTC.

V and J are TRBV7-8 and TRBJ2-1, with a weak D call TRBD1 (5 bases). Germline V gives CDR1 SGHVS, CDR2 FQNEAQ. V shed 3 bases and J shed 0 bases, with 24 bases lying between them. There are 20 residues in the CDR3. The CDR3 protein is CASSFSRIRGSSISYNEQFF. The CDR3 DNA sequence: TGTGCCAGCAGCTTCTCACGGATAAGGGGCTCTTCAATCTCCTACAATGAGCAGTTCTTC. Full variable domain (outside the CDR3, taken from reference TRBV7-8 and TRBJ2-1): GAGVSQSPRYKVAKRGQDVALRCDPISGHVSLFWYQQALGQGPEFLTYFQNEAQLDKSGLPSDRFFAERPEGSVSTLKIQRTQQEDSAVYLCASSFSRIRGSSISYNEQFFGPGTRLTVL.

The chain couples TRBV19 to TRBJ1-2; 7 bases are shared with TRBD1. V trimming: 3 bases; J trimming: 8 bases; junction bases outside the gene matches: 9. The germline CDR1 and CDR2 sequences are LNHDA and SQIVND (reference sequence). The CDR3 covers 14 residues. The chain's CDR3 is CASSIGLQGSGYTF. CDR3 DNA sequence: TGTGCCAGTAGTATCGGACTACAGGGGTCGGGCTACACCTTC.

The rearrangement uses TRBV9 and TRBJ1-1; tentatively, D is TRBD1 (6 bases). Trimming stripped 3 bases from V and 0 bases from J, with 12 bases between. Germline lookup yields CDR1 SGDLS and CDR2 YYNGEE. This CDR3 spans 15 amino acids. CDR3 coding DNA: TGTGCCAGCAGCGAGGGACATAGATTGAACACTGAAGCTTTCTTT. Protein sequence: CASSEGHRLNTEAFF. The full variable domain, in which reference TRBV9 and TRBJ1-1 provide the parts outside the CDR3, is DSGVTQTPKHLITATGQRVTLRCSPRSGDLSVYWYQQSLDQGLQFLIQYYNGEERAKGNILERFSAQQFPDLHSELNLSSLELGDSALYFCASSEGHRLNTEAFFGQGTRLTVV.

The DNA for the CDR3 is TGTGCCAGCAGCCGCAAACCCTCACAGACTAGCGGGAGCGAGCAGTACTTC. Translating it yields CASSRKPSQTSGSEQYF. The chain is built from TRBV3-1 (or the pseudogene TRBV3-2) and TRBJ2-7, with TRBD2 identical over 12 bases. This CDR3 contains 17 residues. CDR1 and CDR2 from the germline V gene are LGHDT and YNNKEL (reference sequence). V lost 4 bases and J lost 6; bases outside the gene matches: 13.

This clone was counted once. The CDR3, as DNA: TGTGCCAGCAGCCAGGGGGACAGGAGCTCCTACGAGCAGTACTTC. Translating gives CASSQGDRSSYEQYF. V is TRBV7-7 and J is TRBJ2-7; 8 nucleotides line up with TRBD1. V gave up 5 bases and J gave up 0 bases; unmatched junction bases: 6. This CDR3 spans 15 amino acids. Germline assignment: CDR1 SSHAT and CDR2 FNYEAQ (reference sequence).

The chain carries TRBV4-2 and TRBJ2-7; 11 bases line up with TRBD2. Per the germline V gene, CDR1 is LGHNA and CDR2 is YNFKEQ. This CDR3 has 16 amino acids. Trimming cost V 2 bases and J 5 bases; bases outside gene matches: 8. The CDR3 sequence is CASSQNIAGGPNEQYF. The DNA of the CDR3 is TGTGCCAGCAGCCAAAATATAGCGGGAGGGCCAAACGAGCAGTACTTC.

CDR3: CASSYQGGNSPLHF. CDR3 in DNA: TGTGCCAGCAGTTACCAGGGCGGAAATTCACCCCTCCACTTT. This chain connects TRBV6-5 to TRBJ1-6, with a possible D match to TRBD1 (5 bases). The CDR3 runs 14 residues. Trimming left V 2 bases short and J 7 bases short, with 9 bases between. Germline values: CDR1 MNHEY, CDR2 SVGAGI.

The V and J genes are TRBV19 and TRBJ1-2, with D tentatively TRBD1 (5 bases). Germline V gene sequence: CDR1 LNHDA, CDR2 SQIVND (reference sequence). V lost 5 bases, J lost 8 bases, and 15 bases lay in between. The CDR3 is made up of 13 amino acids. CDR3 DNA sequence: TGTGCCAGTAGTGTGACAGAAAAATCGGGCTACACCTTC. The encoded protein is CASSVTEKSGYTF.

The chain combines TRBV6-1 with TRBJ2-7, with D perhaps TRBD2 (7 bases). V was trimmed by 4 bases and J by 5 bases, leaving 21 bases between them. The germline CDR1 and CDR2 sequences are MNHNS and SASEGT. CDR3 length equals 16 residues. The CDR3 nucleotides read TGTGCCAGCAGTGGGCGGAGGGGGGGAGGGACCCACGAGCAGTACTTC. Amino acids: CASSGRRGGGTHEQYF.

The chain uses TRBV19 and TRBJ2-3, with 8 nucleotides matching TRBD2. Per germline, CDR1 LNHDA and CDR2 SQIVND (reference sequence). The CDR3 runs to 16 residues. V lost 3 bases, J lost 4 bases, and 9 bases stayed unmatched. The CDR3 bases are TGTGCCAGTAGTATTATCTCGGCTAGCGGGCCAGATACGCAGTATTTT. As protein: CASSIISASGPDTQYF.

In this sample, this clone turned up once. V gene TRBV6-5 combines with J gene TRBJ2-7; maybe TRBD2 (6 bases). V lost 8 bases, J lost 4 bases, and 18 bases lay in between. In germline, CDR1 is MNHEY, CDR2 SVGAGI. This CDR3 is built from 14 residues. The CDR3 nucleotides are TGTGCCAGCGTACGTGCGGCGGGAATGTACGAGCAGTACTTC. This translates into CASVRAAGMYEQYF.

This chain joins TRBV28 and TRBJ2-5; a weak D match, TRBD1 (5 bases). Germline V gene lookup returns CDR1 MDHEN and CDR2 SYDVKM. The CDR3 runs to 14 residues. Trimming left V 1 base short and J 6 bases short, with 12 bases between. The CDR3 reads CASSLSAGMKTQYF. The CDR3 coding sequence is TGTGCCAGCAGTTTATCGGCAGGGATGAAGACCCAGTACTTC.

This clone showed up just a few times. The chain uses TRBV25-1 and TRBJ2-7; D is unresolved. The CDR3 has 12 residues. V was shortened by 4 bases and J by 6 bases, with 10 bases between the two germline ends. CDR1 MGHDK and CDR2 SYGVNS come from the germline V gene. CDR3 sequence reads: CASSGLGSEQYF. CDR3 bases: TGTGCCAGCAGTGGGCTCGGCTCCGAGCAGTACTTC.

V gene TRBV5-4 combines with J gene TRBJ1-2; D perhaps matches TRBD1 (5 bases). Germline-derived CDR1 and CDR2 are SGHNT and YYREEE (reference sequence). Deletions cut 2 bases from V and 3 bases from J, with 8 bases between. The CDR3 runs to 13 residues. CDR3 in amino acids: CASSFTGYYGYTF. CDR3 DNA: TGTGCCAGCAGCTTTACAGGTTACTATGGCTACACCTTC. Full variable domain (rest looked up from reference TRBV5-4 and TRBJ1-2): ETGVTQSPTHLIKTRGQQVTLRCSSQSGHNTVSWYQQALGQGPQFIFQYYREEENGRGNFPPRFSGLQFPNYSSELNVNALELDDSALYLCASSFTGYYGYTFGSGTRLTVV.

This clone was observed a few times. The chain combines TRBV11-2 with TRBJ1-3; D unresolved. In germline, CDR1 is SGHAT, CDR2 FQNNGV. Trimming left V 2 bases short and J 1 base short, with 9 bases between. CDR3 length equals 15 residues. This chain's CDR3 is CASSLQGTSGNTIYF. The DNA of the CDR3 is TGTGCCAGCAGCTTACAAGGCACGTCTGGAAACACCATATATTTT. The full variable domain, with the rest looked up from reference TRBV11-2 and TRBJ1-3, is EAGVAQSPRYKIIEKRQSVAFWCNPISGHATLYWYQQILGQGPKLLIQFQNNGVVDDSQLPKDRFSAERLKGVDSTLKIQPAKLEDSAVYLCASSLQGTSGNTIYFGEGSWLTVV.

J is TRBJ2-7 and V is TRBV7-2, with a weak D call TRBD1 (6 bases). In germline, CDR1 is SGHTA, CDR2 FQGNSA. Trimming cost V 5 bases and J 3 bases, with 17 bases left between them. CDR3 length equals 15 residues. This CDR3 reads CASSPQGSDIYEQYF. The DNA of the CDR3 is TGTGCCAGCAGCCCACAGGGATCTGATATCTACGAGCAGTACTTC.

This clone was observed once. This chain connects TRBV6-5 to TRBJ2-7, with D maybe TRBD1 (6 bases). The CDR3 runs to 15 residues. V lost 5 bases, J lost 6 bases, and 20 bases lay in between. Germline CDR1 is MNHEY and CDR2 is SVGAGI. The CDR3 protein is CASSTRGHPGAEQYF. In DNA, the CDR3 is TGTGCCAGCAGTACCCGGGGACACCCTGGAGCCGAGCAGTACTTC.